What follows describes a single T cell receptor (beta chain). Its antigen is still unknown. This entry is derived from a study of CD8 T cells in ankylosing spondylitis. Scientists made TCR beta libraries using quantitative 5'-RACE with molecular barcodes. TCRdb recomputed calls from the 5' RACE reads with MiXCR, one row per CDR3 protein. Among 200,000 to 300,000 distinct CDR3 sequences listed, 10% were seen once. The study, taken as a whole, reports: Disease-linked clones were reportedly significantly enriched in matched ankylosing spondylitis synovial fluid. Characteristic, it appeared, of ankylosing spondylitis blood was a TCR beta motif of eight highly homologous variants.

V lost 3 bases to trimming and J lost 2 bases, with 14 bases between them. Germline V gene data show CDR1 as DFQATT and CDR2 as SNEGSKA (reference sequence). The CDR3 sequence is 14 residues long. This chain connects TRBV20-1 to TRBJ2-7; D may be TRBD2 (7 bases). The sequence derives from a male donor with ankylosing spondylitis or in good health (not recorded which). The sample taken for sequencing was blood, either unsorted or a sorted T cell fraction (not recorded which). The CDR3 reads CSARGASGTYEQYF. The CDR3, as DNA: TGCAGTGCTAGGGGGGCTAGCGGAACCTACGAGCAGTACTTC.